Below, 29 T cell receptor beta chains from the same sample are listed, as sequenced in a study of T cell clones after liver transplantation (dated by TCRdb to the late 2010s). The sample's time point label, decoded: pre-transplant. Library creation used the immunoSEQ multiplex PCR assay. Entries here come from immuneACCESS through TCRdb and include only in-frame sequences with V and J called. Some clones fail to appear in such tables; in the studies checked, an unresolved V gene covers under half of the shortfall, and the cause of the remainder is unknown. The sample data list about 60,000 clones, and 60% to 80% of these were observed just once. The top ten constitute approximately 16% of the sample. The specimen comprised CD4+ T cells from blood, sampled before liver transplant. Every receptor here comes from a human donor who received a liver transplant.

V is TRBV2 and J is TRBJ2-3; 11 bases fit TRBD2. Germline trimming cut 1 base from V and 0 bases from J; bases unmatched to any gene: 12. CDR1 is SNHLY and CDR2 is FYNNEI in the germline V gene. The CDR3 extends over 20 amino acids. The DNA for the CDR3 is TGTGCCAGCAGTGAAGTGTCTAGGTTTGGGACTAGCGGAAGCACAGATACGCAGTATTTT. Its translation: CASSEVSRFGTSGSTDTQYF.

The rearrangement links TRBV19 to TRBJ2-5; 10 bases agree with TRBD1. This CDR3 spans 15 amino acids. With 9 bases clipped from V and 5 bases from J, the junction kept 12 bases outside the gene matches. Germline assignment: CDR1 LNHDA and CDR2 SQIVND (reference sequence). The CDR3 region has the DNA TGTGCCAGCCGGGAGGGGACAGGGGTGGGGGAGACCCAGTACTTC. Translating it yields CASREGTGVGETQYF.

The V gene is TRBV5-1, the J gene TRBJ1-2; weak D call: TRBD1 (5 bases). The CDR3 length is 14 residues. From germline, CDR1 is SGHRS and CDR2 YFSETQ. Trimming took 0 bases from V and 8 from J, leaving 14 bases between them. The CDR3 is CASSLALEGEGYTF. CDR3 nucleotides: TGCGCCAGCAGCTTGGCCTTGGAAGGGGAAGGCTACACCTTC.

This chain joins TRBV5-8 and TRBJ2-3, with D unresolved. With 0 bases removed from V and 4 bases from J, the gap between germline ends came to 3 bases. This CDR3 has 12 amino acids. Germline V CDR1 and CDR2: SGHTS, YDEGEE. CDR3: CASSLVADTQYF. For the CDR3, the DNA is TGTGCCAGCAGCTTGGTAGCAGATACGCAGTATTTT.

This clone came up once. The rearrangement links TRBV29-1 to TRBJ2-5, with a possible D match to TRBD1 (5 bases). V lost 7 bases, J lost 5 bases, and 14 bases lay in between. The germline gives CDR1 SQVTM, CDR2 ANQGSEA. The CDR3 contains 12 residues. CDR3 protein: CSGRSSGETQYF. CDR3 nucleotide sequence: TGCAGCGGACGGTCCTCAGGGGAGACCCAGTACTTC. The full variable domain, in which reference TRBV29-1 and TRBJ2-5 provide the parts outside the CDR3, is SAVISQKPSRDICQRGTSLTIQCQVDSQVTMMFWYRQQPGQSLTLIATANQGSEATYESGFVIDKFPISRPNLTFSTLTVSNMSPEDSSIYLCSGRSSGETQYFGPGTRLLVL.

The rearrangement uses TRBV30 and TRBJ1-2; a weak D match, TRBD1 (5 bases). The CDR3 is made up of 14 amino acids. Germline loops: CDR1 GTSNPN, CDR2 SVGIG (reference sequence). V lost 0 bases to trimming and J lost 6 bases, with 14 bases between them. Here the CDR3 reads CAWSVARVAHGYTF. The CDR3 DNA reads TGTGCCTGGAGTGTAGCCAGGGTAGCCCATGGCTACACCTTC.

The chain couples TRBV9 to TRBJ1-6; no reliable D call. Germline CDR1 SGDLS, CDR2 YYNGEE. The CDR3 loop spans 16 amino acids. V lost 0 bases and J lost 0, with 7 bases in between. CDR3 loop: CASSVAESSYNSPLHF. The CDR3 DNA follows: TGTGCCAGCAGCGTAGCTGAGAGCTCCTATAATTCACCCCTCCACTTT.

The chain employs TRBV6-1 and TRBJ1-3; 9 bases line up with TRBD1. The CDR3 consists of 18 residues. The ends lost 4 bases at V and 3 bases at J; junction bases unmatched: 13. CDR1 MNHNS and CDR2 SASEGT come from the germline V gene. CDR3 in amino acids: CASSVYFTGGAVGNTIYF. In nucleotides, the CDR3 is TGTGCCAGCAGTGTCTATTTTACAGGGGGCGCCGTTGGAAACACCATATATTTT.

V is TRBV18 and J is TRBJ2-7, with D uncertain. The V gene lost 2 bases and the J gene lost 3 bases, with 8 bases spanning the gap. Germline V lookup: CDR1 KGHSH, CDR2 LQKENI. There are 13 residues in the CDR3. The CDR3 region is CASSPTNNYEQYF. The CDR3 nucleotides are TGTGCCAGCTCACCAACAAATAACTACGAGCAGTACTTC.

The chain employs TRBV5-8 and TRBJ2-7, with TRBD2 identical over 7 bases. V trimming: 2 bases; J trimming: 0 bases; junction bases outside the gene matches: 5. CDR3 length equals 15 residues. Germline values: CDR1 SGHTS, CDR2 YDEGEE. This chain's CDR3 is CASSFGRGSSYEQYF. The CDR3 DNA follows: TGTGCCAGCAGCTTTGGGCGGGGGAGCTCCTACGAGCAGTACTTC.

This clone was seen a handful of times. The V call is TRBV5-6, the J call TRBJ2-7, with D possibly being TRBD2 (6 bases). Germline assignment: CDR1 SGHDT and CDR2 YYEEEE. Trimming stripped 1 base from V and 7 bases from J, with 18 bases between. The CDR3 is 15 amino acids. CDR3 residues: CASSLPGLRPGEQYF. In DNA, the CDR3 is TGTGCCAGCAGCTTGCCGGGACTCCGTCCGGGAGAGCAGTACTTC.

The chain links TRBV5-1 to TRBJ2-3; 13 nucleotides match TRBD2. Germline CDR1 reads SGHRS; CDR2 reads YFSETQ. The CDR3 consists of 20 residues. The V gene end was trimmed by 7 bases and the J gene end by 2 bases; junction bases not matched to a gene: 19. CDR3 amino acids: CASRPLGLAGSGASTDTQYF. The DNA of the CDR3 is TGCGCCAGCCGACCCCTGGGACTAGCGGGGAGTGGTGCATCCACAGATACGCAGTATTTT. The variable domain in full, with the rest retrieved from reference TRBV5-1 and TRBJ2-3, is KAGVTQTPRYLIKTRGQQVTLSCSPISGHRSVSWYQQTPGQGLQFLFEYFSETQRNKGNFPGRFSGRQFSNSRSEMNVSTLELGDSALYLCASRPLGLAGSGASTDTQYFGPGTRLTVL.

The rearrangement links TRBV29-1 to TRBJ2-1, with 11 bases that match TRBD2. CDR1 and CDR2 from the germline V gene are SQVTM and ANQGSEA. Trimming removed 6 bases from V and 0 bases from J; junction bases left unmatched: 4. CDR3 length equals 15 residues. CDR3 in DNA: TGCAGCGTCGCTAGCGGGGGGAGCTCCTACAATGAGCAGTTCTTC. Translating it yields CSVASGGSSYNEQFF.

This clone has a single count. This chain connects TRBV7-2 to TRBJ1-1; the match to TRBD1 covers 7 bases. Germline lookup yields CDR1 SGHTA and CDR2 FQGNSA. The junction had 4 bases not matched to a gene; V was cut back by 4 bases and J by 5 bases. The CDR3 totals 13 residues. The CDR3 spells CASSSTTGTEAFF. DNA for the CDR3: TGTGCCAGCAGCTCCACGACAGGGACTGAAGCTTTCTTT.

This clone was detected a few times. The chain joins TRBV6-1 to TRBJ1-4; D call uncertain. Per the germline V gene, CDR1 is MNHNS and CDR2 is SASEGT. The V gene lost 6 bases and the J gene lost 0 bases, with 5 bases spanning the gap. The CDR3 is made up of 13 amino acids. The CDR3: CASSRATNEKLFF. The CDR3 bases are TGTGCCAGCAGCCGTGCAACTAATGAAAAACTGTTTTTT.

This sequence joins TRBV5-1 and TRBJ1-6; TRBD1 agrees at 12 bases. The germline V gene has CDR1 SGHRS and CDR2 YFSETQ. This CDR3 contains 15 residues. J lost 10 bases, V lost 3 bases, and 5 bases had no gene match. The CDR3 protein is CASSSGTGGESPLHF. The DNA for the CDR3 is TGCGCCAGCAGCTCCGGGACAGGGGGCGAATCACCCCTCCACTTT.

The chain carries TRBV11-2 and TRBJ2-7, with 7 bases aligning to TRBD1. Losses at the gene ends were 5 bases for V and 0 bases for J; bases not matched to a gene: 1. This CDR3 has 13 residues. Per germline, CDR1 SGHAT and CDR2 FQNNGV. CDR3 bases: TGTGCCAGCAGCCGGGACAGCTCCTACGAGCAGTACTTC. This encodes CASSRDSSYEQYF.

This sequence joins TRBV5-1 and TRBJ2-1; 13 nucleotides line up with TRBD2. Germline lookup yields CDR1 SGHRS and CDR2 YFSETQ. V was clipped by 2 bases and J by 7 bases; unmatched bases: 3. This CDR3 has 15 residues. The CDR3 DNA reads TGCGCCAGCAGCTTAACTAGCGGGGGGGGAAATGAGCAGTTCTTC. Amino acid sequence: CASSLTSGGGNEQFF. Together with reference TRBV5-1 and TRBJ2-1, the CDR3 gives the full variable domain: KAGVTQTPRYLIKTRGQQVTLSCSPISGHRSVSWYQQTPGQGLQFLFEYFSETQRNKGNFPGRFSGRQFSNSRSEMNVSTLELGDSALYLCASSLTSGGGNEQFFGPGTRLTVL.

Ten or more counts support this clone. The rearrangement joins TRBV11-3 to TRBJ2-7; 7 bases match TRBD2. Per germline, CDR1 SGHNT and CDR2 YENEEA. The junction had 10 bases not matched to a gene; V was cut back by 5 bases and J by 3 bases. This CDR3 has 15 residues. CDR3 amino acids: CASSLDGGEGYEQYF. The CDR3 nucleotides read TGTGCCAGCAGCCTGGACGGAGGGGAGGGCTACGAGCAGTACTTC. The full variable domain, rest sourced from reference TRBV11-3 and TRBJ2-7, is EAGVVQSPRYKIIEKKQPVAFWCNPISGHNTLYWYLQNLGQGPELLIRYENEEAVDDSQLPKDRFSAERLKGVDSTLKIQPAELGDSAVYLCASSLDGGEGYEQYFGPGTRLTVT.

This clone was picked up a small number of times. This chain links TRBV5-6 with TRBJ2-3; TRBD2 agrees at 7 bases. Germline V gives CDR1 SGHDT, CDR2 YYEEEE. The CDR3 has 16 residues. J lost 4 bases, V lost 2 bases, and 10 bases had no gene match. The DNA for the CDR3 is TGTGCCAGCAGCTTCCCTCGCGGGGGAGGCGCAGATACGCAGTATTTT. Protein sequence: CASSFPRGGGADTQYF.

In its sample, this clone was seen a few times. The rearrangement uses TRBV2 and TRBJ1-5; D unclear. Trimming stripped 5 bases from V and 4 bases from J, with 9 bases between. CDR3 length equals 13 residues. The germline gives CDR1 SNHLY, CDR2 FYNNEI. CDR3 bases: TGTGCCAGCAGTCTGTCCTATAATCAGCCCCAGCATTTT. Translation gives CASSLSYNQPQHF.

The chain joins TRBV28 to TRBJ1-2, with 8 bases identical to TRBD1. Germline-derived CDR1 and CDR2 are MDHEN and SYDVKM. The CDR3 has 14 residues. The junction had 5 bases not matched to a gene; V was cut back by 4 bases and J by 4 bases. In DNA form, the CDR3 reads TGTGCCAGCAGTTCAGGGGGCTTAGGCTATGGCTACACCTTC. Translation: CASSSGGLGYGYTF.

In this sample, this clone turned up a few times. The chain couples TRBV11-2 to TRBJ1-3, with D perhaps matching TRBD1 (5 bases). V was pared by 1 base and J by 0 bases, with 10 bases between. CDR3 length: 16 amino acids. Germline V gene sequence: CDR1 SGHAT, CDR2 FQNNGV. The CDR3 reads CASSLVRTGSGNTIYF. The DNA of the CDR3 is TGTGCCAGCAGCTTAGTTCGAACAGGCTCTGGAAACACCATATATTTT. Together with reference TRBV11-2 and TRBJ1-3, the CDR3 gives the full variable domain: EAGVAQSPRYKIIEKRQSVAFWCNPISGHATLYWYQQILGQGPKLLIQFQNNGVVDDSQLPKDRFSAERLKGVDSTLKIQPAKLEDSAVYLCASSLVRTGSGNTIYFGEGSWLTVV.

V is TRBV7-9 and J is TRBJ1-5; 8 nucleotides line up with TRBD1. Germline values: CDR1 SEHNR, CDR2 FQNEAQ (reference sequence). The length of the CDR3 is 15 residues. Trimming cost V 5 bases and J 4 bases; bases outside gene matches: 7. CDR3 residues: CASSAGTGTNQPQHF. The CDR3 nucleotides read TGTGCCAGCAGCGCTGGGACAGGTACTAATCAGCCCCAGCATTTT.

J is TRBJ2-7 and V is TRBV19; 7 bases map to TRBD2. Trimming took 0 bases from V and 5 from J; bases not matched to a gene: 7. Germline V lookup: CDR1 LNHDA, CDR2 SQIVND (reference sequence). The CDR3 loop spans 15 amino acids. The CDR3 is CASSIEWTSYHEQYF. The CDR3 DNA follows: TGTGCCAGTAGTATAGAGTGGACTAGTTACCACGAGCAGTACTTC.

The gene calls are TRBV6-6 and TRBJ2-7, with TRBD1 matching 10 bases. The CDR3 consists of 14 residues. V lost 5 bases to trimming and J lost 5 bases; unmatched junction nucleotides: 6. The germline CDR1 and CDR2 sequences are MNHNY and SVGAGI (reference sequence). The CDR3 is CASSRRDRGHEQYF. CDR3 DNA sequence: TGTGCCAGCAGTCGCCGGGACAGGGGCCACGAGCAGTACTTC.

The chain is built from TRBV28 and TRBJ1-2, with D possibly TRBD1 on 6 matching bases. With 2 bases removed from V and 10 bases from J, the gap between germline ends came to 8 bases. Germline values: CDR1 MDHEN, CDR2 SYDVKM. The CDR3 is made up of 11 amino acids. CDR3 region: CASSLNRDYTF. For the CDR3, the DNA is TGTGCCAGCAGTTTAAACAGGGACTACACCTTC.

J is TRBJ2-1 and V is TRBV2, with D possibly being TRBD1 (6 bases). With 6 bases removed from V and 9 bases from J, the gap between germline ends came to 21 bases. The CDR3 spans 15 residues. Germline values: CDR1 SNHLY, CDR2 FYNNEI. The DNA of the CDR3 is TGTGCCAGCAGGGACGACCCGGGACACCCCTCTGAGCAGTTCTTC. It codes for CASRDDPGHPSEQFF.

DNA for the CDR3: TGCAGCGCGGAGGGGAGGGGGAAAGGCACAGATACGCAGTATTTT. Its protein product is CSAEGRGKGTDTQYF. The chain joins TRBV29-1 to TRBJ2-3, with D maybe TRBD2 (7 bases). CDR1 is SQVTM, CDR2 ANQGSEA, per germline. Trimming removed 7 bases from V and 1 base from J, with 18 bases in between. This CDR3 has 15 amino acids.